These 8 T cell receptor beta chains were sequenced from one sample in a study of CD8+CD57+ T cells in acquired aplastic anemia (dated by TCRdb to between 2017 and 2018). The reads were generated on an Illumina HiSeq 2000. Genomic DNA served as template for TCR beta VDJ combination and CDR3 sequence profiling. The public reads were reanalyzed by TCRdb: fastp trimming at Q25, MiXCR alignment, in-frame beta chains only. Records with the same CDR3 protein are collapsed into one entry carrying the most frequent genes and DNA. Here the sample has some 170,000 distinct CDR3 sequences; approximately 44% occur a single time. Of the sample, approximately 1.1% is held by the ten largest clones. The sequenced sample was sorted CD4+, CD8+, or CD8+CD57+ T cells (not recorded which) from PBMCs. Receptors were obtained from a human donor in good health.

This clonotype was detected only once. The chain is built from TRBV7-8 and TRBJ2-7; possibly TRBD1 for D (7 bases). With 1 base removed from V and 3 bases from J, the gap between germline ends came to 13 bases. The germline gives CDR1 SGHVS, CDR2 FQNEAQ. CDR3 length equals 15 residues. The CDR3 coding sequence is TGTGCCAGCAGCTTAGTCGCAGGGGGGTTCTACGAGCAGTACTTC. Residues: CASSLVAGGFYEQYF.

V is TRBV7-6 and J is TRBJ1-2, with D tentatively TRBD1 (5 bases). Germline CDR1 is SGHVS and CDR2 is FNYEAQ. This CDR3 has 14 amino acids. V was clipped by 1 base and J by 6 bases, with 12 bases between them. The DNA of the CDR3 is TGTGCCAGCAGCTTAGTGGTCGGGGGTGATGGCTACACCTTC. Translating it yields CASSLVVGGDGYTF.

This clonotype appeared many times. This rearrangement joins TRBV5-5 to TRBJ1-1; 7 nucleotides align to TRBD1. The CDR3 sequence is 15 residues long. Germline CDR1 SGHKS, CDR2 YYEKEE (reference sequence). J lost 0 bases, V lost 3 bases, and 5 bases had no gene match. The CDR3 DNA reads as TGTGCCAGCAGCTCTTCGACAGGGCTGAACACTGAAGCTTTCTTT. Protein product: CASSSSTGLNTEAFF.

The V gene is TRBV30, the J gene TRBJ2-3; D is unclear. Germline V gives CDR1 GTSNPN, CDR2 SVGIG (reference sequence). The CDR3 runs to 12 residues. V was clipped by 3 bases and J by 4 bases, with 8 bases between them. The CDR3 spells CAWRGQPDTQYF. In DNA form, the CDR3 reads TGTGCCTGGAGGGGTCAGCCAGATACGCAGTATTTT.

V usage is TRBV7-6 and J usage is TRBJ2-5; 7 bases match TRBD1. The trim removed 1 base at V and 1 base at J, leaving 9 bases unmatched. The CDR3 consists of 17 residues. Germline loops: CDR1 SGHVS, CDR2 FNYEAQ. CDR3 sequence: CASSLGVGQLLQETQYF. The CDR3 DNA reads TGTGCCAGCAGCTTAGGGGTGGGACAGCTCCTCCAAGAGACCCAGTACTTC.

The V and J genes are TRBV2 and TRBJ1-2; tentatively, D is TRBD1 (6 bases). Germline CDR1 and CDR2: SNHLY and FYNNEI. The CDR3 has 12 amino acids. V lost 9 bases, J lost 8 bases, and 16 bases lay in between. CDR3 sequence reads: CASETVQGGYTF. CDR3 nucleotide sequence: TGTGCCAGTGAGACGGTCCAGGGGGGCTACACCTTC.

The V and J genes are TRBV15 and TRBJ1-2; D not certain. The length of the CDR3 is 14 residues. Germline V lookup: CDR1 LNHNV, CDR2 YYDKDF (reference sequence). Trimming removed 5 bases at V and 8 bases at J, with 18 bases between. CDR3 sequence reads: CATSDPWDLRGYTF. The CDR3 region has the DNA TGTGCCACCAGCGATCCTTGGGATTTAAGGGGCTACACCTTC. The full variable domain, rest sourced from reference TRBV15 and TRBJ1-2, is DAMVIQNPRYQVTQFGKPVTLSCSQTLNHNVMYWYQQKSSQAPKLLFHYYDKDFNNEADTPDNFQSRRPNTSFCFLDIRSPGLGDTAMYLCATSDPWDLRGYTFGSGTRLTVV.

Turning to this clonotype: A much larger clone differs by one base, so this may be a read error. J is TRBJ2-1 and V is TRBV10-3, with a possible D match to TRBD2 (5 bases). Trimming left V 3 bases short and J 9 bases short, with 24 bases between. The CDR3 spans 17 residues. Germline loops: CDR1 ENHRY, CDR2 SYGVKD. CDR3 amino acids: CAISERRGLVFFVEQFF. CDR3 sequence (DNA): TGTGCCATCAGTGAAAGGCGTGGACTCGTCTTTTTCGTTGAGCAGTTCTTC.